These T cell receptor beta chains were read from a single sample in a study of cytomegalovirus exposure and HLA in healthy donors. The assay was immunoSEQ multiplex PCR, and TCRdb's table has in-frame clones only and misses some. The sample lists 110,000 or so clones, 88% seen once, with 1.5% to 2% in the top ten. The sequenced sample consisted of PBMCs. The receptors were sampled from a young man in good health and CMV-seronegative. CDR3s include the opening cysteine and the closing phenylalanine or tryptophan. D genes are given only for firm matches. Some rows have no size entry. The others give once, few or many, or a class for an expanded clone.

>TRBV6-1|-|TRBJ1-1|-|13
TGTGCCAGCTTCGGGGAGGTGGACACTGAAGCTTTCTTT
CASFGEVDTEAFF
>TRBV9|-|TRBJ1-4|-|18
TGTGCCAGCAGCCCCCATAGTCTGTCCCCGGCAACTAATGAAAAACTGTTTTTT
CASSPHSLSPATNEKLFF
>TRBV6-5|-|TRBJ1-1|TRBD1|13
TGTGCCAGCGACACGGACAGGGGCGGTGAAGCTTTCTTT
CASDTDRGGEAFF
>TRBV5-1|once|TRBJ1-1|-|15
TGCGCCAGCAGCTCACAGACCTCAGGGTTAACTGAAGCTTTCTTT
CASSSQTSGLTEAFF
>TRBV7-6|-|TRBJ1-1|-|13
TGTGCCAGCACCGAGGGCAAGAACACTGAAGCTTTCTTT
CASTEGKNTEAFF
>TRBV28|-|TRBJ2-1|TRBD1|15
TGTGCCAGCAGCCGCCGGACAGGGGGTAGGAATGAGCAGTTCTTC
CASSRRTGGRNEQFF
>TRBV5-4|-|TRBJ1-4|-|14
TGTGCCAGCAGCAGCGGGACTCTTAATGAAAAACTGTTTTTT
CASSSGTLNEKLFF
>TRBV4-3|few|TRBJ2-1|-|14
TGCGCCAGCAGCCGGGGCCAGGGGTACAATGAGCAGTTCTTC
CASSRGQGYNEQFF
>TRBV5-4|-|TRBJ2-5|TRBD2|16
TGTGCCAGCAGCCCCTTGACGAGCGGGAGGTCGGAGACCCAGTACTTC
CASSPLTSGRSETQYF
>TRBV25-1|-|TRBJ2-1|-|12
TGTGCCAGCAGTGAACCCAACAATGAGCAGTTCTTC
CASSEPNNEQFF
>TRBV7-2|-|TRBJ2-1|TRBD2|15
TGTGCCAGCAGCTTAAGTAGCGGGAGTGTAAATGAGCAGTTCTTC
CASSLSSGSVNEQFF
>TRBV5-1|-|TRBJ2-7|TRBD2|14
TGCGCCAGCAGCTTGGGGGCGGGGGTCTACGAGCAGTACTTC
CASSLGAGVYEQYF
>TRBV7-2|-|TRBJ2-2|TRBD2|13
TGTGCCACACTAGCGGGGCGGACCGGGGAGCTGTTTTTT
CATLAGRTGELFF
>TRBV20-1|-|TRBJ1-1|-|10
TGCAGTGCCCAGAGACAAGAAGCTTTCTTT
CSAQRQEAFF
>TRBV28|-|TRBJ2-4|-|14
TGTGCCAGCAGTAGACGAGGACAGCCGTACATTCAGTACTTC
CASSRRGQPYIQYF
>TRBV7-6|-|TRBJ2-1|TRBD1|15
TGTGCCAGCAGCTTGCATCCAGGACAGGTCGGTGAGCAGTTCTTC
CASSLHPGQVGEQFF
>TRBV28|-|TRBJ2-3|-|15
TGTGCCAGCAGCCTAACTAGTTTCGCAACAGATACGCAGTATTTT
CASSLTSFATDTQYF
>TRBV28|few|TRBJ1-3|TRBD1|13
TGTGCCACCAGACGGACAGGGAGAAACACCATATATTTT
CATRRTGRNTIYF
>TRBV5-1|-|TRBJ2-5|TRBD2|15
TGCGCCAGCAGCTTGCTGGCTAGCGGTGAGGAGACCCAGTACTTC
CASSLLASGEETQYF
>TRBV9|-|TRBJ1-4|-|17
TGTGCCAGCAGCGCAGAAAACATCAGGGGCAGGGATGAAAAACTGTTTTTT
CASSAENIRGRDEKLFF
>TRBV19|-|TRBJ2-5|TRBD1|16
TGTGCCAGTAGTGGCCGACAGGGTGCCGGGGAAGAGACCCAGTACTTC
CASSGRQGAGEETQYF
>TRBV5-1|-|TRBJ1-2|-|14
TGCGCCAGCAGACTGGTCGGGGGGCTAGAGGGCTACACCTTC
CASRLVGGLEGYTF
>TRBV7-2|-|TRBJ1-2|-|14
TGTGCCAGCAGCTTAGGGCAGGGGAACTATGGCTACACCTTC
CASSLGQGNYGYTF
>TRBV5-1|once|TRBJ2-3|-|16
TGCGCCAGCAGCCCACCCCGGGACAAGAGCACAGATACGCAGTATTTT
CASSPPRDKSTDTQYF
>TRBV7-9|-|TRBJ2-2|-|15
TGTGCCAGCAGCACGCCCGGGGTGAACACCGGGGAGCTGTTTTTT
CASSTPGVNTGELFF
>TRBV5-1|-|TRBJ2-7|TRBD1|15
TGCGCCAGCAGCTTCCACAGGGGGCCCACCTACGAGCAGTACTTC
CASSFHRGPTYEQYF
>TRBV6-5|-|TRBJ1-6|TRBD1|14
TGTGCCAGCCGGCGGGGACAGGCTAATTCACCCCTCCACTTT
CASRRGQANSPLHF
>TRBV6-4|-|TRBJ1-1|TRBD1|13
TGTGCCAGCAGTGCTGGGACAGGGACGGAAGCTTTCTTT
CASSAGTGTEAFF
>TRBV5-5|-|TRBJ2-7|-|13
TGTGCCAGCAGCTTGGGTAGCTCCTACGAGCAGTACTTC
CASSLGSSYEQYF
>TRBV2|-|TRBJ2-2|-|15
TGTGCCAGCAGAGCCTTGGACAGAAACACCGGGGAGCTGTTTTTT
CASRALDRNTGELFF
>TRBV7-8|-|TRBJ1-2|-|16
TGTGCCAGCAGCTTAGCGGGAGGTGGGGCTAACTATGGCTACACCTTC
CASSLAGGGANYGYTF
>TRBV10-2|-|TRBJ1-1|TRBD1|15
TGCGCCAGCAGTGGACAGGGGGCAGGTGGTTCTGAAGCTTTCTTT
CASSGQGAGGSEAFF
>TRBV2|-|TRBJ2-1|-|15
TGTGCCAGCAGTCTAAGAGGTAGCTCCTACAATGAGCAGTTCTTC
CASSLRGSSYNEQFF
>TRBV7-9|-|TRBJ1-2|TRBD1|15
TGTGCCAGCAGCTTAAGGACAGGGGCGGACTATGGCTACACCTTC
CASSLRTGADYGYTF
>TRBV30|-|TRBJ2-3|-|11
TGTGCCTGGAATCCCAGGGGTACGCAGTATTTT
CAWNPRGTQYF
>TRBV6-1|-|TRBJ2-7|TRBD1|18
TGTGCCAGCAGTGAACCGAGGATAGTGGAGACAGGGTCACCCGAGCAGTACTTC
CASSEPRIVETGSPEQYF
>TRBV2|-|TRBJ1-6|-|15
TGTGCCAGCTTAGGCGGGTCGGGCTATAATTCACCCCTCCACTTT
CASLGGSGYNSPLHF
>TRBV6-6|once|TRBJ2-7|-|16
TGTGCCAGCAGTTACTCCGGGGGGCCAAGCTCCTACGAGCAGTACTTC
CASSYSGGPSSYEQYF
>TRBV13|-|TRBJ1-1|-|14
TGTGCCAGCAGCTCTACGCAGGGGCCGGCTGAAGCTTTCTTT
CASSSTQGPAEAFF
>TRBV27|-|TRBJ2-1|TRBD1|15
TGTGCCAGCAGTTCCCTCAGGGTACAGGGGTATGAGCAGTTCTTC
CASSSLRVQGYEQFF
>TRBV30|-|TRBJ2-1|-|13
TGTGCCTGGAGTGTACTAGGGAGCACAGAGCAGTTCTTC
CAWSVLGSTEQFF
>TRBV5-1|-|TRBJ2-3|TRBD1|15
TGCGCCAGCAGCTTTGTAGACAGGGCCACAGATACGCAGTATTTT
CASSFVDRATDTQYF
>TRBV7-6|-|TRBJ2-3|TRBD1|13
TGTGCCAGTGGGGACAGGAGGATAGATACGCAGTATTTT
CASGDRRIDTQYF